This T cell receptor (beta chain) was recovered during a study of PD-1 blockade in mismatch repair-deficient tumors. As for the study in general: Patients had approximately 12 mismatch repair-deficient cancer types, all previously treated and progressing. Study-level results: Tumor-resident clones, often absent from pretreatment blood, expanded after pembrolizumab and then contracted.

Worth noting for this clone: What it binds is unknown.

The TCR-sequenced patients were three responders to pembrolizumab. V dropped 3 bases and J dropped 1 base, with 2 bases sitting between them. The germline CDR1 and CDR2 sequences are SEHNR and FQNEAQ (reference sequence). This CDR3 comprises 12 residues. Clones were read by immunoSEQ multiplex PCR, and TCRdb kept only the in-frame ones, dropping some. The table records some 120,000 clones, around nine tenths of them present only once. This clonotype originated in an adult with mismatch repair-deficient cancer. The V gene is TRBV7-9, the J gene TRBJ2-3; D call uncertain. The input for sequencing was peripheral blood, taken 70 to 73 weeks after starting pembrolizumab. The CDR3 here is CASSFGTDTQYF. The CDR3 DNA reads TGTGCCAGCAGCTTCGGCACAGATACGCAGTATTTT. The variable domain in full, completed from reference TRBV7-9 and TRBJ2-3, reads DTGVSQNPRHKITKRGQNVTFRCDPISEHNRLYWYRQTLGQGPEFLTYFQNEAQLEKSRLLSDRFSAERPKGSFSTLEIQRTEQGDSAMYLCASSFGTDTQYFGPGTRLTVL.